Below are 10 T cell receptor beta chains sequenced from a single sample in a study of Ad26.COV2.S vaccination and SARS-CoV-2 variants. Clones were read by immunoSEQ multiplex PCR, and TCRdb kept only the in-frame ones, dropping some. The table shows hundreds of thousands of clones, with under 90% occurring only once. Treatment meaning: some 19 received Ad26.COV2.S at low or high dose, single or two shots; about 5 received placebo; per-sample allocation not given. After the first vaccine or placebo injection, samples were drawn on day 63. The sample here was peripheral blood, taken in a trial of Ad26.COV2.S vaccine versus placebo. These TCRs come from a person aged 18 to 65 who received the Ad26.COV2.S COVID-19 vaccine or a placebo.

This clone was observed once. In DNA, the CDR3 is TGTGCCAGCAGTTTCCCGGGCACGCAGTATTTT. This translates into CASSFPGTQYF. The gene calls are TRBV6-5 and TRBJ2-3; D remains ambiguous. Trimming removed 4 bases from V and 9 bases from J, with 8 bases in between. Germline-derived CDR1 and CDR2 are MNHEY and SVGAGI. CDR3 length equals 11 residues.

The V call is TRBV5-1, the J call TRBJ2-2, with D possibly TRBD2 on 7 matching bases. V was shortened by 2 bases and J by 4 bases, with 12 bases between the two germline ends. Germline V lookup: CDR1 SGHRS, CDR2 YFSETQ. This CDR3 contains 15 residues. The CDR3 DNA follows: TGCGCCAGCAGCTTCTCGGGGGGCGTCACCGGGGAGCTGTTTTTT. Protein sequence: CASSFSGGVTGELFF.

The CDR3 bases are TGTGCCAGCAGCCAAGCGTCGGGACAGACCTACGAGCAGTACTTC. This codes for CASSQASGQTYEQYF. The J gene is TRBJ2-7, the V gene TRBV4-2; 7 bases are a match to TRBD1. Trimming took 1 base from V and 2 from J; bases not matched to a gene: 5. CDR1 and CDR2 from the germline V gene are LGHNA and YNFKEQ. The CDR3 length is 15 residues.

The CDR3 DNA is TGTGCCAGCAGCTTAGCCGGGACAACCAAAGGCTACACCTTC. This translates into CASSLAGTTKGYTF. V usage is TRBV7-9 and J usage is TRBJ1-2, with D perhaps TRBD1 (6 bases). Germline loops: CDR1 SEHNR, CDR2 FQNEAQ (reference sequence). Trimming pared 0 bases from V and 8 bases from J, leaving 13 bases between. This CDR3 is 14 amino acids long. The variable domain in full, completed from reference TRBV7-9 and TRBJ1-2, reads DTGVSQNPRHKITKRGQNVTFRCDPISEHNRLYWYRQTLGQGPEFLTYFQNEAQLEKSRLLSDRFSAERPKGSFSTLEIQRTEQGDSAMYLCASSLAGTTKGYTFGSGTRLTVV.

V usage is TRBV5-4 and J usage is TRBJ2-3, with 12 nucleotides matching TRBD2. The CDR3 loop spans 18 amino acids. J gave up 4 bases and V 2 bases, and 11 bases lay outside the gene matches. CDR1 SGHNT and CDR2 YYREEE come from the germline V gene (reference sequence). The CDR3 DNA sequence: TGTGCCAGCAGCTTTTGGCTAGCGGGGGGGTATGCGGCAGATACGCAGTATTTT. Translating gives CASSFWLAGGYAADTQYF.

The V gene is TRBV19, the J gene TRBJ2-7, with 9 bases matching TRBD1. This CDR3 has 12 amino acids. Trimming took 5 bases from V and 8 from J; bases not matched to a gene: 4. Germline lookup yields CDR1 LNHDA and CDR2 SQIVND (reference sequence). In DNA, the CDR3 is TGTGCCAGTAGTGCCGGACAGGGGAAGCAGTACTTC. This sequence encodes CASSAGQGKQYF.

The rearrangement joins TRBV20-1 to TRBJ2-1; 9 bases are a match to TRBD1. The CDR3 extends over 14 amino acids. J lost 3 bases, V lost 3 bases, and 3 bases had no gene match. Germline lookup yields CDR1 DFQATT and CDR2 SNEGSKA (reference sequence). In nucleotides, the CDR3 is TGCAGTGCTAGTGGACAGGGGAGCTACAATGAGCAGTTCTTC. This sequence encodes CSASGQGSYNEQFF.

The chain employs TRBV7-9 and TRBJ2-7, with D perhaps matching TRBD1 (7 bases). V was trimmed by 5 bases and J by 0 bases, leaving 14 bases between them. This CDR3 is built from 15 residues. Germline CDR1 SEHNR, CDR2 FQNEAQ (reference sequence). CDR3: CASSRRGLLSYEQYF. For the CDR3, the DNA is TGTGCCAGCAGCCGGAGGGGGCTACTCTCCTACGAGCAGTACTTC.

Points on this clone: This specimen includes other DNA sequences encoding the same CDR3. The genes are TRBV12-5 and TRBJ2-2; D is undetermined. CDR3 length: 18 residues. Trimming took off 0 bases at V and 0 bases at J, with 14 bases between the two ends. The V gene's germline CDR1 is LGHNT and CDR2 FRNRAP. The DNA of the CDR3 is TGTGCTAGTGGTTTGGTCCCCGACGGGCGAGCGAACACCGGGGAGCTGTTTTTT. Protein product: CASGLVPDGRANTGELFF.

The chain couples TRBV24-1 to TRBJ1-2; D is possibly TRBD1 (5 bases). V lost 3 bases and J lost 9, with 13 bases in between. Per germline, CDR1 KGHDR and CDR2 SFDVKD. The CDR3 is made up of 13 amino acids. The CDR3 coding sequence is TGTGCCACCAGTGATCCGGACAATGGCAGCTACACCTTC. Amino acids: CATSDPDNGSYTF.